A single T cell receptor beta chain is shown here with its context. Its antigen remains unidentified. This specimen belongs to a study of CD8+ T cells in alopecia areata. Study-wide context: Each of the treated patients was given oral tofacitinib, 5 to 10 mg twice daily, for moderate-to-severe alopecia areata. Study-wide results and caveats: Patients shared TCRs less clearly than mice did, possibly owing to HLA.

Sequencing templates came from extracted RNA that was reverse transcribed into cDNA. The table came from immunoSEQ multiplex PCR; TCRdb's copy has only in-frame clones and leaves some out. The table shows some 130,000 clones, with approximately 49% occurring only once. The study team obtained lesional scalp punch biopsies and peripheral blood from alopecia areata patients. There are 14 residues in the CDR3. The V and J ends lost 5 bases and 5 bases, in that order; junction bases with no gene match: 8. Germline assignment: CDR1 SQVTM and CDR2 ANQGSEA. The sequences come from CD8+ T cells sorted from blood, collected at week 0. This TCR was sampled from a human donor with alopecia areata. The chain has TRBV29-1 and TRBJ2-2, with 7 bases lining up with TRBD1. This CDR3 reads CSVQKTGTTGELFF. CDR3 bases: TGCAGCGTTCAAAAGACAGGGACGACCGGGGAGCTGTTTTTT.